What follows are 14 T cell receptor beta chains derived from one specimen sequenced in a study of vaccination effects on CD4 cells after COVID-19. These receptors have no identified antigens. Sequenced by immunoSEQ multiplex PCR; TCRdb stores in-frame clones only, minus some. The sample includes roughly 33,000 clones, 73% of them seen just once. Sequencing in the ViraFEST assay came after antigen-specific CD4+ T cells had been expanded with viral peptide pools, which were used to stimulate PBMC. The culture ran for approximately 10 days, and then CD4+ T cells were isolated. Nucleocapsid antibodies were negative in the vaccine recipients, who had never had SARS-CoV-2 infection. The input for sequencing was CD4+ T cells from PBMCs cultured with HCoV-OC43 spike peptides, taken before COVID-19 vaccination. Specified subset: HCoV-OC43 spike overlapping peptide pool stimulation. The receptor source for this set is a human donor who received a COVID-19 vaccine.

The chain carries TRBV5-4 and TRBJ1-2; no firm D call. Germline assignment: CDR1 SGHNT and CDR2 YYREEE (reference sequence). The germline V and J ends were trimmed by 1 base and 4 bases, with 11 bases remaining between them. This CDR3 has 14 residues. The CDR3: CASSLQSWSYGYTF. Written as DNA, the CDR3 is TGTGCCAGCAGCTTGCAGTCTTGGTCCTATGGCTACACCTTC.

The table lists this clone with a count of one. In DNA, the CDR3 is TGTGCCAGCAGCTTGGGGCAGGGGAAAAATGAAAAACTGTTTTTT. Translation: CASSLGQGKNEKLFF. The V gene is TRBV5-8, the J gene TRBJ1-4, with a weak D call TRBD1 (6 bases). The CDR3 totals 15 residues. V shed 0 bases and J shed 5 bases, with 11 bases lying between them. CDR1 SGHTS and CDR2 YDEGEE come from the germline V gene.

For the CDR3, the DNA is TGTGCCAGCAGTTTAATCCCCGGGCTGATTACGAACACCGGGGAGCTGTTTTTT. It yields the protein CASSLIPGLITNTGELFF. J is TRBJ2-2 and V is TRBV28; D is uncertain. This CDR3 is built from 18 residues. V was shortened by 2 bases and J by 0 bases, with 16 bases between the two germline ends. Germline V gives CDR1 MDHEN, CDR2 SYDVKM. Complete variable domain (other parts from reference TRBV28 and TRBJ2-2): DVKVTQSSRYLVKRTGEKVFLECVQDMDHENMFWYRQDPGLGLRLIYFSYDVKMKEKGDIPEGYSVSREKKERFSLILESASTNQTSMYLCASSLIPGLITNTGELFFGEGSRLTVL.

J is TRBJ2-7 and V is TRBV6-5; a possible D gene is TRBD1 (6 bases). V was trimmed by 0 bases and J by 2 bases, leaving 8 bases between them. The germline gives CDR1 MNHEY, CDR2 SVGAGI. This CDR3 is 14 amino acids long. The CDR3 DNA is TGTGCCAGCAGTTACTCCAGACAGGCCTACGAGCAGTACTTC. This translates into CASSYSRQAYEQYF.

The J gene is TRBJ2-3, the V gene TRBV7-2; D remains unclear. This CDR3 spans 13 amino acids. Between the trimmed V and J ends, which lost 5 bases and 5 bases, there was a span of 11 bases. Germline-derived CDR1 and CDR2 are SGHTA and FQGNSA. CDR3 amino acids: CASSPAAGDTQYF. The DNA of the CDR3 is TGTGCCAGCAGCCCGGCGGCAGGAGATACGCAGTATTTT.

The CDR3 DNA reads TGTGCCAGCAGCCGGGCTCCTTACGAGCAGTACTTC. Protein sequence: CASSRAPYEQYF. This chain uses TRBV3-1 (or the pseudogene TRBV3-2) with TRBJ2-7; no definite D call. The CDR3 is 12 amino acids. Germline V CDR1 and CDR2: LGHDT, YNNKEL (reference sequence). V was pared by 4 bases and J by 4 bases, with 8 bases between.

This chain uses TRBV5-4 with TRBJ1-5, with TRBD1 matching 7 bases. With 2 bases clipped from V and 1 base from J, the junction kept 12 bases outside the gene matches. Germline CDR1 reads SGHNT; CDR2 reads YYREEE (reference sequence). The CDR3 totals 18 residues. This CDR3 is CASSFLPRQGGSNQPQHF. The CDR3 coding sequence is TGTGCCAGCAGCTTTCTTCCCCGACAGGGTGGCAGCAATCAGCCCCAGCATTTT.

The CDR3 DNA is TGTGCCAGCAGCTTGCTGGGACTGACCAATGAAAAACTGTTTTTT. Residues: CASSLLGLTNEKLFF. The V gene is TRBV5-8, the J gene TRBJ1-4; D might be TRBD1 (5 bases). Germline V gives CDR1 SGHTS, CDR2 YDEGEE. Trimming stripped 1 base from V and 5 bases from J, with 12 bases between. This CDR3 has 15 residues. The whole variable domain, remainder taken from reference TRBV5-8 and TRBJ1-4, is EAGVTQSPTHLIKTRGQQATLRCSPISGHTSVYWYQQALGLGLQFLLWYDEGEERNRGNFPPRFSGRQFPNYSSELNVNALELEDSALYLCASSLLGLTNEKLFFGSGTQLSVL.

The V call is TRBV9, the J call TRBJ1-2; D call uncertain. The ends were cut back, 0 bases at V and 2 bases at J, with 8 bases in the middle. This CDR3 region has 14 residues. Germline V gene sequence: CDR1 SGDLS, CDR2 YYNGEE. CDR3 nucleotides: TGTGCCAGCAGCGTAGCCCCGGGGAACTATGGCTACACCTTC. This translates into CASSVAPGNYGYTF.

CDR3 region: CASSIGTDTDTQYF. The CDR3 DNA reads TGTGCCAGTAGTATCGGGACAGACACAGATACGCAGTATTTT. The V gene is TRBV19, the J gene TRBJ2-3, with 7 bases lining up with TRBD1. Looked up from germline, CDR1 is LNHDA and CDR2 is SQIVND (reference sequence). The trim removed 3 bases at V and 2 bases at J, leaving 2 bases unmatched. This CDR3 is 14 amino acids long.

This chain links TRBV12-5 with TRBJ2-2; the D is unclear. This CDR3 is 14 amino acids long. CDR1 and CDR2 (germline): LGHNT, FRNRAP. V was shortened by 1 base and J by 4 bases, with 7 bases between the two germline ends. DNA of the CDR3: TGTGCTAGTGGTTTGGGCGAGATCACCGGGGAGCTGTTTTTT. This gives the protein CASGLGEITGELFF.

The chain combines TRBV28 with TRBJ1-5; D remains ambiguous. The CDR3 runs 10 residues. Germline CDR1 and CDR2: MDHEN and SYDVKM. V gave up 3 bases and J gave up 8 bases, with 2 bases separating them. The CDR3 spells CASSFKPQHF. CDR3 in DNA: TGTGCCAGCAGTTTCAAGCCCCAGCATTTT.

This sequence joins TRBV3-1 (or the pseudogene TRBV3-2) and TRBJ1-6, with unresolved D. Per germline, CDR1 LGHDT and CDR2 YNNKEL (reference sequence). Trimming took off 1 base at V and 7 bases at J, with 8 bases between the two ends. This CDR3 has 14 residues. The CDR3 spells CASSQGRTNSPLHF. CDR3 DNA sequence: TGTGCCAGCAGCCAAGGGAGGACCAATTCACCCCTCCACTTT.

The V and J genes are TRBV7-9 and TRBJ2-7, with a weak D call TRBD2 (6 bases). Germline CDR1 reads SEHNR; CDR2 reads FQNEAQ (reference sequence). The CDR3 runs 15 residues. V was shortened by 3 bases and J by 7 bases, with 19 bases between the two germline ends. CDR3 sequence: CASSFRGTRPGEQYF. CDR3 sequence (DNA): TGTGCCAGCAGCTTTAGAGGGACTCGGCCCGGGGAGCAGTACTTC. Using reference TRBV7-9 and TRBJ2-7 for the parts outside the CDR3, the full variable domain is DTGVSQNPRHKITKRGQNVTFRCDPISEHNRLYWYRQTLGQGPEFLTYFQNEAQLEKSRLLSDRFSAERPKGSFSTLEIQRTEQGDSAMYLCASSFRGTRPGEQYFGPGTRLTVT.